These 24 T cell receptor beta chains were sequenced from one sample in a study of T cells in Graves' hyperthyroidism and ophthalmopathy. RNA transcripts yielded amplified TCR beta CDR3 regions. A set of HTBI primers served as the primers for a first-round RT-PCR of the TCR CDR3. From the multiplex PCR reads, TCRdb called clonotypes with MiXCR, one entry per CDR3 protein. The profile shows hundreds of thousands of distinct CDR3 sequences, about 45% of them singletons. Material for sequencing was peripheral blood or thyroid tissue (not recorded which). The receptors were gathered from an adult man with Graves' disease, either hyperthyroidism or ophthalmopathy (not recorded which).

The chain combines TRBV20-1 with TRBJ2-7, with D perhaps matching TRBD1 (5 bases). V was clipped by 2 bases and J by 0 bases, with 14 bases between them. Germline CDR1 DFQATT, CDR2 SNEGSKA (reference sequence). This CDR3 is 15 amino acids long. In DNA, the CDR3 is TGCAGTGCTAGACGGAGACAGCTTAGCTCCTACGAGCAGTACTTC. Translating gives CSARRRQLSSYEQYF.

This clonotype was detected many times. The CDR3 DNA is TGTGCCAGCAGCTTAGCCCTGAACTACGAGCAGTACTTC. Encoded protein: CASSLALNYEQYF. This sequence joins TRBV7-9 and TRBJ2-7; D is unresolved. The CDR3 covers 13 residues. V lost 0 bases to trimming and J lost 3 bases, with 6 bases between them. CDR1 and CDR2 from the germline V gene are SEHNR and FQNEAQ (reference sequence).

This clonotype was recorded many times. This chain links TRBV7-9 with TRBJ2-5, with no clear D. The CDR3 consists of 13 residues. V was clipped by 5 bases and J by 2 bases, with 9 bases between them. CDR1 and CDR2 (germline): SEHNR, FQNEAQ (reference sequence). The CDR3 DNA reads TGTGCCAGCAGCACGGCGGTACAAGAGACCCAGTACTTC. Protein: CASSTAVQETQYF.

This clonotype was seen repeatedly, ten times or more. The chain combines TRBV24-1 with TRBJ1-5, with 8 bases aligning to TRBD1. V trimming: 3 bases; J trimming: 1 base; junction bases outside the gene matches: 7. CDR1 KGHDR and CDR2 SFDVKD come from the germline V gene. This CDR3 contains 17 residues. The CDR3 DNA reads TGTGCCACCAGTGATCCGACGACAGGGGCGAGCAATCAGCCCCAGCATTTT. It encodes CATSDPTTGASNQPQHF.

This clonotype was detected many times. CDR3 sequence reads: CASSPTTGTGASPLHF. The CDR3 region has the DNA TGTGCCAGCAGCCCGACGACCGGGACAGGGGCTTCACCCCTCCACTTT. The V call is TRBV7-8, the J call TRBJ1-6, with 10 bases that match TRBD1. The CDR3 runs 16 residues. V trimming: 5 bases; J trimming: 9 bases; junction bases outside the gene matches: 10. Looked up from germline, CDR1 is SGHVS and CDR2 is FQNEAQ.

This chain uses TRBV12-3 or TRBV12-4 with TRBJ1-6, with TRBD1 identical over 9 bases. Germline trimming cut 5 bases from V and 6 bases from J; bases unmatched to any gene: 5. The CDR3 has 15 amino acids. The CDR3 DNA follows: TGTGCCAGCAGTAGAACAGGGGGCACTAATTCACCCCTCCACTTT. Protein: CASSRTGGTNSPLHF.

The chain uses TRBV6-5 and TRBJ2-2; D remains unclear. The germline gives CDR1 MNHEY, CDR2 SVGAGI. The CDR3 totals 14 residues. Trimming left V 4 bases short and J 1 base short, with 7 bases between. In DNA form, the CDR3 reads TGTGCCAGCAGTTGGTACAAGAACACCGGGGAGCTGTTTTTT. This sequence encodes CASSWYKNTGELFF.

Note on this clonotype: A read error may explain this, as a much larger clone is one base away. The chain joins TRBV2 to TRBJ1-2; no reliable D call. The CDR3 is made up of 13 amino acids. Trimming removed 6 bases from V and 5 bases from J, with 13 bases in between. Germline CDR1 and CDR2: SNHLY and FYNNEI. CDR3 in amino acids: CASSGKSGYGYTF. CDR3 in DNA: TGTGCCAGCAGCGGGAAAAGTGGGTATGGCTACACCTTC.

This clonotype was observed a handful of times. The chain carries TRBV6-5 and TRBJ1-1, with 7 bases lining up with TRBD1. The J segment lost 0 bases and the V segment lost 5 bases, leaving 12 bases of the junction unmatched. This CDR3 is built from 17 residues. Per the germline V gene, CDR1 is MNHEY and CDR2 is SVGAGI. The CDR3 is CASSRRGAGGMNTEAFF. The CDR3 DNA follows: TGTGCCAGCAGTCGCCGAGGCGCAGGGGGGATGAACACTGAAGCTTTCTTT.

This clonotype was found many times. V gene TRBV29-1 combines with J gene TRBJ2-5, with TRBD1 identical over 8 bases. The ends lost 6 bases at V and 2 bases at J; junction bases unmatched: 5. This CDR3 is 13 amino acids long. Germline V gene lookup returns CDR1 SQVTM and CDR2 ANQGSEA. The CDR3 protein is CSVRGQGQETQYF. DNA for the CDR3: TGCAGCGTACGCGGACAGGGACAAGAGACCCAGTACTTC.

This clonotype has only one observation. This chain links TRBV7-8 with TRBJ2-7, with D maybe TRBD1 (6 bases). Germline V gene sequence: CDR1 SGHVS, CDR2 FQNEAQ. Trimming stripped 5 bases from V and 6 bases from J, with 17 bases between. The CDR3 has 14 amino acids. The CDR3 protein is CASSQEEQGPEQYF. For the CDR3, the DNA is TGTGCCAGCAGCCAAGAGGAACAGGGCCCCGAGCAGTACTTC.

With respect to this clonotype: Being one base from a much bigger clone, this may be a read error. The J gene is TRBJ1-5, the V gene TRBV29-1; TRBD1 matches at 9 bases. J was trimmed by 4 bases and V by 7 bases; bases with no gene match: 5. The length of the CDR3 is 13 residues. Germline lookup yields CDR1 SQVTM and CDR2 ANQGSEA. The CDR3 is CSAGQGLNQPQHF. The CDR3 bases are TGCAGCGCGGGACAGGGACTAAATCAGCCCCAGCATTTT.

This clonotype came up once. At one end the junction does not follow the germline gene, possibly because of a read error. CDR3 region: CAGSEGARISYGYTF. The CDR3 coding sequence is TGTGCCGGCAGTGAAGGCGCGAGAATTTCCTATGGCTACACCTTC. The rearrangement uses TRBV6-6 and TRBJ1-2, with D uncertain. The CDR3 spans 15 residues. CDR1 and CDR2 (germline): MNHNY, SVGAGI (reference sequence).

This clonotype has more than one count but fewer than ten. The rearrangement uses TRBV6-5 and TRBJ1-1, with D perhaps TRBD1 (6 bases). V was clipped by 7 bases and J by 1 base, with 10 bases between them. The CDR3 is made up of 13 amino acids. CDR1 and CDR2 from the germline V gene are MNHEY and SVGAGI. This CDR3 reads CASIQGWNTEAFF. The CDR3 nucleotides read TGTGCCAGCATACAGGGTTGGAACACTGAAGCTTTCTTT.

There are many counts of this clonotype. The V call is TRBV2, the J call TRBJ1-5; D unresolved. The CDR3 contains 15 residues. Trimming stripped 3 bases from V and 2 bases from J, with 11 bases between. The germline V gene encodes CDR1 SNHLY and CDR2 FYNNEI. CDR3 loop: CASSETVLGNQPQHF. The CDR3 DNA sequence: TGTGCCAGCAGTGAGACGGTCTTGGGCAATCAGCCCCAGCATTTT.

For this clonotype: One end of the junction does not line up with germline, which may come from a read error. The chain has TRBV7-3 and TRBJ1-1; D uncertain. Germline assignment: CDR1 SGHTA and CDR2 FQGTGA. The CDR3 consists of 14 residues. CDR3 DNA: TGTGTCAGCAGCTTACTGGGTGGAAACACTGAAGCTTTCTTT. This gives the protein CVSSLLGGNTEAFF.

This clonotype was counted ten times or more. In nucleotides, the CDR3 is TGTGCCAGCAGCACACAGGGGGCAATTACTGAAGCTTTCTTT. It encodes CASSTQGAITEAFF. The chain links TRBV7-3 to TRBJ1-1, with 9 positions matching TRBD1. Germline CDR1 SGHTA, CDR2 FQGTGA. Trimming cost V 5 bases and J 5 bases; bases outside gene matches: 6. CDR3 length equals 14 residues.

The chain carries TRBV30 and TRBJ2-7; D call uncertain. Germline CDR1 and CDR2: GTSNPN and SVGIG (reference sequence). This CDR3 has 11 residues. Trimming stripped 3 bases from V and 2 bases from J, with 5 bases between. CDR3 in DNA: TGTGCCTGGAGCAGAACCTACGAGCAGTACTTC. This gives the protein CAWSRTYEQYF.

This clonotype came up a few times. The V gene is TRBV9, the J gene TRBJ1-5; D is undetermined. Germline-derived CDR1 and CDR2 are SGDLS and YYNGEE. This CDR3 region has 15 residues. Trimming shortened V by 0 bases and J by 0 bases, and 7 bases separated the two germline ends. The CDR3 DNA sequence: TGTGCCAGCAGCGTAGACGGATATAGCAATCAGCCCCAGCATTTT. Translated: CASSVDGYSNQPQHF. Looking up the rest from reference TRBV9 and TRBJ1-5 gives the full variable domain: DSGVTQTPKHLITATGQRVTLRCSPRSGDLSVYWYQQSLDQGLQFLIQYYNGEERAKGNILERFSAQQFPDLHSELNLSSLELGDSALYFCASSVDGYSNQPQHFGDGTRLSIL.

This clonotype was observed many times. V gene TRBV24-1 combines with J gene TRBJ1-5; D is possibly TRBD1 (5 bases). V was shortened by 4 bases and J by 0 bases, with 21 bases between the two germline ends. Germline V CDR1 and CDR2: KGHDR, SFDVKD. The CDR3 loop spans 19 amino acids. Written as DNA, the CDR3 is TGTGCCACCAGTGACGCCGCCGTAGATGGGGGTTATAGCAATCAGCCCCAGCATTTT. This gives the protein CATSDAAVDGGYSNQPQHF.

This clonotype was seen more than once but under ten times. The genes are TRBV12-3 or TRBV12-4 and TRBJ1-1, with a tentative D call TRBD1 (6 bases). The V gene lost 3 bases and the J gene lost 4 bases, with 12 bases spanning the gap. CDR3 length: 14 amino acids. The CDR3 here is CASSFVGGSTEAFF. CDR3 nucleotide sequence: TGTGCCAGCAGTTTCGTAGGGGGGAGCACTGAAGCTTTCTTT.

Comments on this clonotype: One end of the junction does not line up with germline, which may come from a read error. This chain connects TRBV20-1 to TRBJ1-5; D gene uncertain. Per the germline V gene, CDR1 is DFQATT and CDR2 is SNEGSKA (reference sequence). The CDR3 is 15 amino acids. CDR3 amino acids: CSAGEPISVAQPQHF. The CDR3 DNA reads as TGCAGTGCTGGAGAACCGATCTCTGTGGCCCAGCCCCAGCATTTT.

The rearrangement joins TRBV20-1 to TRBJ2-7, with 10 bases lining up with TRBD1. V lost 5 bases to trimming and J lost 3 bases; unmatched junction nucleotides: 13. The CDR3 is made up of 16 amino acids. CDR1 and CDR2 (germline): DFQATT, SNEGSKA (reference sequence). CDR3 sequence reads: CSAPWTGGVSYYEQYF. The DNA of the CDR3 is TGCAGTGCTCCATGGACAGGGGGGGTCTCCTACTACGAGCAGTACTTC.

This rearrangement joins TRBV29-1 to TRBJ1-1; D uncertain. The germline gives CDR1 SQVTM, CDR2 ANQGSEA. This CDR3 comprises 13 residues. The germline V and J ends were trimmed by 4 bases and 0 bases, with 9 bases remaining between them. The CDR3 here is CSVVRTMNTEAFF. The CDR3 DNA follows: TGCAGCGTTGTTCGTACAATGAACACTGAAGCTTTCTTT.